This T cell receptor beta chain was recovered during a study of Graves' ophthalmopathy and Graves' hyperthyroidism. Notes on the study in general: Most thyroid clonotypes expanded beyond 0.001 frequency were also found in blood. Ophthalmopathy versus stable hyperthyroidism: 13-signature model gave 85% to 90% sensitivity, 65% to 82% specificity.

This CDR3 region has 13 residues. CDR1 is SEHNR, CDR2 FQNEAQ, per germline (reference sequence). V lost 0 bases and J 12 bases, leaving 11 bases between the germline ends. Each hyperthyroidism patient was newly diagnosed, with under 2 months' duration, and aged 18 to 65. This clonotype was recorded many times. As yet, its antigen is unknown. Using RNA transcripts, the TCR beta CDR3 regions were amplified. HTBI-primed first-round RT-PCR preceded second-round multiplex PCR. TCRdb fed the multiplex PCR reads into MiXCR, producing one record per CDR3 protein. In the table there are around 1,200,000 distinct CDR3 sequences, roughly two fifths of which are singletons.

The V and J genes are TRBV7-9 and TRBJ1-4; D not resolved. The receptor comes from an adult man with Graves' hyperthyroidism. The material sequenced was peripheral blood or thyroid tissue (not recorded which). Here the CDR3 DNA reads TGTGCCAGCAGCTTAGCAATCCCCTCTGAACTGTTTTTT. Translating gives CASSLAIPSELFF.